The clone carrying this T cell receptor beta chain came up a few times. In the authors' methods: Amplification of reference gene primers provided the estimated nucleated cell counts. The data were produced by immunoSEQ multiplex PCR, yet TCRdb's version contains in-frame clones alone and is incomplete. Clonal size and the V and J genes are those of that table, whereas D and trimming came from the DNA. Altogether about 48,000 clones are present, about 76% being singletons, with the ten largest covering about 20%. The data originate from a study of blood T cell repertoires in COVID-19. The overall study: Acute-phase and convalescent COVID-19 samples originated in the United States, Italy and Spain. From T cells, B-cell-depleted T cells, or PBMCs came the material, which was cDNA or gDNA.

V was clipped by 0 bases and J by 6 bases, with 11 bases between them. The germline gives CDR1 SEHNR, CDR2 FQNEAQ (reference sequence). The CDR3 extends over 14 amino acids. Sequenced input: peripheral blood. The chain is built from TRBV7-9 and TRBJ1-2; no clear D. The receptor was isolated from a human donor with active or convalescent COVID-19. The donor label of this sample is uncertain. The CDR3 nucleotides are TGTGCCAGCAGCTTAGCCGACAAGTTAGATGGCTACACCTTC. Its protein product is CASSLADKLDGYTF.